Listed here are 5 T cell receptor beta chains from one sample, sequenced in a study of CD8+ T cells in alopecia areata. RNA extraction was followed by reverse transcription into cDNA, which acted as the sequencing template. Measured with immunoSEQ multiplex PCR; TCRdb has only the in-frame clones, and not every one. The sample holds about 110,000 clones, and no clone turns up only once. The material sequenced was lesional skin. Source of these receptors: a C3H/HeJ mouse with alopecia areata. Strain haplotype at MHC: H2-k.

To note about this clone: Gene and germline names: mouse. The CDR3 end falls 4 residues outside the read, so it is completed with the germline J gene. The sample contains more than one DNA sequence encoding this CDR3. The chain is built from TRBV13-3 and TRBJ2-1; 11 nucleotides align to TRBD1. CDR1 is NNHDY and CDR2 is SYVADS in the germline V gene. The CDR3 has 15 residues. Losses at the gene ends were 5 bases for V and 3 bases for J; bases not matched to a gene: 4. The CDR3 DNA, read in part, is TGTGCCAGCAGCGGGACAGGGGGTTTCTATGCT. Translating gives CASSGTGGFYA. The CDR3 reads in full as CASSGTGGFYAEQFF.

This clone has just a few counts. Gene names and germline match the mouse. The read ends 4 residues early relative to the CDR3; the germline J gene fills the gap. The chain has TRBV13-3 and TRBJ2-1; TRBD1 matches at 9 bases. The junction had 4 bases not matched to a gene; V was cut back by 0 bases and J by 3 bases. Germline CDR1 is NNHDY and CDR2 is SYVADS. This CDR3 is 16 amino acids long. The CDR3 bases that were read are TGTGCCAGCAGTGATGCCCTGGGACAGGGCTATGCT. It translates to CASSDALGQGYA. The entire CDR3 protein reads CASSDALGQGYAEQFF.

This clone was recorded at least ten times. Gene names follow the mouse nomenclature. Read sequence stops 4 residues before the CDR3 end, and the germline J gene provides the missing end. The gene calls are TRBV13-3 and TRBJ1-1; a possible D gene is TRBD1 (5 bases). The CDR3 runs to 12 residues. CDR1 and CDR2 from the germline V gene are NNHDY and SYVADS. The CDR3 bases that were read are TGTGCCAGCAGTGACAGGGTGCCA. It translates to CASSDRVP. The whole CDR3 sequence reads CASSDRVPEVFF.

Only a few counts were recorded for this clone. There is a difference at residue 11 between the TCRdb protein and the DNA translation, so the protein given here was translated from the DNA. Genes and germline come from the mouse. Read coverage stops 3 residues before the CDR3 terminus; the germline J gene supplies the remainder. This chain joins TRBV1 and TRBJ1-3, with D unclear. The V end was cut by 6 bases, the J end by 0 bases, with 9 bases between. Germline CDR1 reads NSQYPW; CDR2 reads LRSPGD (reference sequence). The length of the CDR3 is 14 residues. The sequenced CDR3 bases are TGCACCTGCAGCGACTGGAATTCTGGAAATACG. Its protein product is CTCSDWNSGNT. The CDR3, in full, reads CTCSDWNSGNTLYF.

This clone has a handful of counts. Gene names denote mouse genes. Read sequence stops 4 residues before the CDR3 end, and the germline J gene provides the missing end. The chain employs TRBV13-3 and TRBJ2-1; 8 bases agree with TRBD2. Germline CDR1 is NNHDY and CDR2 is SYVADS. The CDR3 has 14 residues. The V segment lost 0 bases and the J segment 6 bases; nucleotides outside the gene matches: 2. The sequenced part of the CDR3 DNA is TGTGCCAGCAGTGATGTAACTGGGGGTGCT. It yields the protein CASSDVTGGA. The whole CDR3 sequence reads CASSDVTGGAEQFF.